The 23 T cell receptor beta chains below come from one sample, sequenced in a study of shared clonotypes between healthy human individuals. Only in-frame clones appear in the TCRdb table, and some are missing; sequencing was by immunoSEQ multiplex PCR. The table lists about 490,000 clones, around 78% of them singletons, with 10% to 15% in the top ten. Sequencing was performed on PBMCs. Source of these receptors: a woman aged 40 to 49 in good health. Some clones in this sample may be carry-over from other donors' samples.

This clone was counted once. V and J are TRBV29-1 and TRBJ2-5, with a possible D match to TRBD2 (5 bases). This CDR3 contains 14 residues. Per the germline V gene, CDR1 is SQVTM and CDR2 is ANQGSEA. Trimming pared 4 bases from V and 4 bases from J, leaving 16 bases between. DNA of the CDR3: TGCAGCGTTGTGGTTCCGGGGTTAGGAGAGACCCAGTACTTC. Residues: CSVVVPGLGETQYF.

The gene calls are TRBV27 and TRBJ2-1; 8 nucleotides line up with TRBD2. This CDR3 region has 15 residues. CDR1 is MNHEY and CDR2 is SMNVEV in the germline V gene (reference sequence). J was trimmed by 5 bases and V by 2 bases; bases with no gene match: 5. This chain's CDR3 is CASSLGWREDNEQFF. CDR3 nucleotides: TGTGCCAGCAGTTTAGGTTGGCGGGAGGACAATGAGCAGTTCTTC.

The V gene is TRBV7-3, the J gene TRBJ2-2; D unresolved. This CDR3 has 12 amino acids. The V and J ends lost 5 bases and 6 bases respectively, with 7 bases between them. Germline V CDR1 and CDR2: SGHTA, FQGTGA. The CDR3 is CASSLGSGELFF. In DNA form, the CDR3 reads TGTGCCAGCAGCCTCGGTTCCGGGGAGCTGTTTTTT.

V and J are TRBV11-2 and TRBJ1-3; 8 bases are shared with TRBD1. V was pared by 1 base and J by 3 bases, with 2 bases of the junction left unmatched. The CDR3 sequence is 15 residues long. Germline CDR1 is SGHAT and CDR2 is FQNNGV. The CDR3 loop reads CASSLGTGIGNTIYF. The CDR3 DNA sequence: TGTGCCAGCAGCTTAGGGACAGGGATTGGAAACACCATATATTTT.

The CDR3 DNA reads TGTGCCAGCAGTGCCCCCAGGGACGAGCAGTACTTC. Residues: CASSAPRDEQYF. The V and J genes are TRBV28 and TRBJ2-7; weak D call: TRBD1 (5 bases). Germline lookup yields CDR1 MDHEN and CDR2 SYDVKM. The CDR3 has 12 amino acids. Trimming removed 5 bases from V and 5 bases from J, with 10 bases in between.

V is TRBV20-1 and J is TRBJ2-1; D remains ambiguous. V was shortened by 4 bases and J by 1 base, with 2 bases between the two germline ends. This CDR3 is 11 amino acids long. The V gene's germline CDR1 is DFQATT and CDR2 SNEGSKA (reference sequence). The CDR3 bases are TGCAGTGCTACATCCTACAATGAGCAGTTCTTC. As protein: CSATSYNEQFF.

The J gene is TRBJ2-7, the V gene TRBV7-3; 11 bases agree with TRBD1. CDR1 SGHTA and CDR2 FQGTGA come from the germline V gene. The CDR3 consists of 15 residues. V lost 2 bases and J lost 6; bases outside the gene matches: 6. CDR3 protein: CASSLGTGGIGEQYF. Here the CDR3 DNA reads TGTGCCAGCAGCTTAGGGACAGGGGGTATCGGCGAGCAGTACTTC.

V is TRBV30 and J is TRBJ2-5; 10 bases align to TRBD2. Trimming took 0 bases from V and 4 from J; bases not matched to a gene: 5. CDR1 and CDR2 (germline): GTSNPN, SVGIG (reference sequence). CDR3 length equals 15 residues. As DNA, the CDR3 is TGTGCCTGGAGTGTAGGAAGCGGGAGGGCAGAGACCCAGTACTTC. Translated, it gives CAWSVGSGRAETQYF.

This chain links TRBV4-1 with TRBJ1-1; D uncertain. The CDR3 runs 17 residues. Germline CDR1 is MGHRA and CDR2 is YSYEKL. V was cut by 1 base and J by 1 base, with 16 bases left in between. CDR3 DNA sequence: TGCGCCAGCAGCCAAGTAGGTAGGGAGAGGCGGAACACTGAAGCTTTCTTT. This translates into CASSQVGRERRNTEAFF.

The rearrangement uses TRBV19 and TRBJ2-7, with TRBD2 identical over 7 bases. Germline lookup yields CDR1 LNHDA and CDR2 SQIVND (reference sequence). This CDR3 region has 12 residues. V was clipped by 7 bases and J by 4 bases; unmatched bases: 4. CDR3 sequence reads: CASKGRGYEQYF. The CDR3 DNA is TGTGCCAGTAAGGGGCGGGGGTACGAGCAGTACTTC. The entire variable domain, with the rest obtained from reference TRBV19 and TRBJ2-7, is as follows: DGGITQSPKYLFRKEGQNVTLSCEQNLNHDAMYWYRQDPGQGLRLIYYSQIVNDFQKGDIAEGYSVSREKKESFPLTVTSAQKNPTAFYLCASKGRGYEQYFGPGTRLTVT.

The DNA of the CDR3 is TGTGCCAGCAGCTTACGGCTAGCGGGAGGTAACCCAGATACGCAGTATTTT. Protein sequence: CASSLRLAGGNPDTQYF. The rearrangement uses TRBV7-9 and TRBJ2-3; 11 bases map to TRBD2. The CDR3 totals 17 residues. CDR1 and CDR2 from the germline V gene are SEHNR and FQNEAQ (reference sequence). The ends lost 2 bases at V and 4 bases at J; junction bases unmatched: 8.

This clone has more than one count but fewer than ten. V gene TRBV11-3 combines with J gene TRBJ2-2, with 7 nucleotides matching TRBD1. There are 15 residues in the CDR3. Germline loops: CDR1 SGHNT, CDR2 YENEEA. Trimming cost V 5 bases and J 3 bases; bases outside gene matches: 6. The DNA for the CDR3 is TGTGCCAGCAGCGCCAGGGGGTCGGACACCGGGGAGCTGTTTTTT. It is translated as CASSARGSDTGELFF.

Remarks on this clone: A read error may produce the germline difference seen at one junction end. The CDR3 DNA sequence: TGTGCCAGCAGCCATCTGGGACTAGCGGGATCCGGGATACGTTTC. This sequence encodes CASSHLGLAGSGIRF. The rearrangement uses TRBV14 and TRBJ2-7; 13 bases are shared with TRBD2. This CDR3 spans 15 amino acids. Germline V gene sequence: CDR1 SGHDN, CDR2 FVKESK.

The rearrangement uses TRBV7-9 and TRBJ1-5, with D unresolved. This CDR3 spans 15 amino acids. The germline CDR1 and CDR2 sequences are SEHNR and FQNEAQ (reference sequence). V was trimmed by 5 bases and J by 6 bases, leaving 17 bases between them. DNA for the CDR3: TGTGCCAGCAGCCTTAGTGGAGGCGAGGGTCAGCCCCAGCATTTT. This translates into CASSLSGGEGQPQHF.

The rearrangement joins TRBV7-9 to TRBJ2-1, with D maybe TRBD1 (6 bases). The CDR3 consists of 15 residues. Germline V gene sequence: CDR1 SEHNR, CDR2 FQNEAQ (reference sequence). Trimming cost V 5 bases and J 9 bases, with 20 bases left between them. For the CDR3, the DNA is TGTGCCAGCAGCCGTCCGGGGCAGGGGTGGGGTGAGCAGTTCTTC. Amino acid sequence: CASSRPGQGWGEQFF. The full variable domain, with the rest looked up from reference TRBV7-9 and TRBJ2-1, is DTGVSQNPRHKITKRGQNVTFRCDPISEHNRLYWYRQTLGQGPEFLTYFQNEAQLEKSRLLSDRFSAERPKGSFSTLEIQRTEQGDSAMYLCASSRPGQGWGEQFFGPGTRLTVL.

The chain recombines TRBV28 with TRBJ1-4, with D hard to call. CDR3 length: 16 amino acids. V was shortened by 2 bases and J by 7 bases, with 17 bases between the two germline ends. Germline loops: CDR1 MDHEN, CDR2 SYDVKM. CDR3 bases: TGTGCCAGCAGTTTAACCAGGTGGAAATCGGGTGAAAAACTGTTTTTT. The encoded protein is CASSLTRWKSGEKLFF.

V and J are TRBV5-1 and TRBJ2-7; tentatively, D is TRBD2 (5 bases). Germline V gene lookup returns CDR1 SGHRS and CDR2 YFSETQ. The CDR3 is 16 residues long. Trimming left V 4 bases short and J 0 bases short, with 17 bases between. The CDR3 DNA sequence: TGCGCCAGCAGCCCCCGTCCCGGCGGAGGCTCCTACGAGCAGTACTTC. This gives the protein CASSPRPGGGSYEQYF.

The chain joins TRBV29-1 to TRBJ2-5, with D possibly being TRBD1 or TRBD2 (5 bases each). The J call is uncertain, as TRBJ2-7 better fits the DNA end. CDR1 is SQVTM and CDR2 is ANQGSEA in the germline V gene. The CDR3 runs to 13 residues. CDR3 nucleotides: TGCAGCGTTGAGGGTGGGGGACGCTACGAGCAGTACTTC. It specifies CSVEGGGRYEQYF.

CDR3 sequence (DNA): TGTGCCAGCAGCTCCTCCCCCACTAGCGGAGCCTCCTACGAGCAGTACTTC. It is translated as CASSSSPTSGASYEQYF. The rearrangement joins TRBV7-9 to TRBJ2-7; 8 bases are shared with TRBD2. The CDR3 length is 17 residues. V was pared by 4 bases and J by 0 bases, with 11 bases of the junction left unmatched. The germline V gene encodes CDR1 SEHNR and CDR2 FQNEAQ (reference sequence).

The rearrangement links TRBV5-4 to TRBJ2-2; the D is unclear. CDR1 is SGHNT, CDR2 YYREEE, per germline (reference sequence). This CDR3 is built from 14 residues. The V end lost 4 bases, the J end lost 7 bases, and 14 bases lay between the germline ends. This CDR3 is CASSGDMDGGELFF. As DNA, the CDR3 is TGTGCCAGCAGCGGCGACATGGATGGCGGGGAGCTGTTTTTT.

The chain links TRBV7-2 to TRBJ2-5, with 9 positions matching TRBD2. The J segment lost 4 bases and the V segment lost 1 base, leaving 4 bases of the junction unmatched. The CDR3 contains 15 residues. Germline V gives CDR1 SGHTA, CDR2 FQGNSA. The CDR3 DNA reads as TGTGCCAGCAGCTTAGTAGCGGGAGTCGCAGAGACCCAGTACTTC. Translating gives CASSLVAGVAETQYF.

The chain has TRBV5-6 and TRBJ2-7, with 7 bases identical to TRBD1. Trimming removed 4 bases from V and 7 bases from J; junction bases left unmatched: 14. This CDR3 has 15 residues. Germline values: CDR1 SGHDT, CDR2 YYEEEE. The CDR3 protein is CASSARGGVFNEQYF. The CDR3 DNA reads TGTGCCAGCAGCGCCAGAGGGGGCGTCTTTAATGAGCAGTACTTC.

This clone appeared a few times. The CDR3 region is CALRLAGDYEQYF. The CDR3 DNA sequence: TGTGCCTTAAGACTAGCGGGAGACTACGAGCAGTACTTC. The chain is built from TRBV30 and TRBJ2-7, with 12 bases that match TRBD2. Trimming removed 7 bases from V and 3 bases from J; junction bases left unmatched: 4. The CDR3 contains 13 residues. Per germline, CDR1 GTSNPN and CDR2 SVGIG (reference sequence).